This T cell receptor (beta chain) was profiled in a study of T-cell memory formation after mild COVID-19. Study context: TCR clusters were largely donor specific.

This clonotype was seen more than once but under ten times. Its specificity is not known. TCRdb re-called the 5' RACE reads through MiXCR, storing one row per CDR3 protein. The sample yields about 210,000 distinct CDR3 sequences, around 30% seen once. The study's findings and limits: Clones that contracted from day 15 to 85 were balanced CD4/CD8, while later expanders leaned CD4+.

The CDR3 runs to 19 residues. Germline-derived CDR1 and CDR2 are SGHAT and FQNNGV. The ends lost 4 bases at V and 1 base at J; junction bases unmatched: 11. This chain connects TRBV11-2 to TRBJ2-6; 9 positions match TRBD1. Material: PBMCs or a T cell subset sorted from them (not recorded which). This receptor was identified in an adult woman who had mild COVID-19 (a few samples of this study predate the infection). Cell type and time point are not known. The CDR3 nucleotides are TGTGCCAGCAGCTCCCCGGGACAGGGTTCCCCATCTGGGGCCAACGTCCTGACTTTC. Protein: CASSSPGQGSPSGANVLTF. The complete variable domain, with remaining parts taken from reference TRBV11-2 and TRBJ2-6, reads EAGVAQSPRYKIIEKRQSVAFWCNPISGHATLYWYQQILGQGPKLLIQFQNNGVVDDSQLPKDRFSAERLKGVDSTLKIQPAKLEDSAVYLCASSSPGQGSPSGANVLTFGAGSRLTVL.